The 8 T cell receptor beta chains in this list originate from one sample, sequenced in a study of OX40 agonist ivuxolimab in advanced cancers. Only in-frame clones appear in the TCRdb table, and some are missing; sequencing was by immunoSEQ multiplex PCR. The table shows tens of thousands of clones, with 84% occurring only once. This material consisted of CD4+ or CD8+ T cells sorted from blood, taken in a trial of the OX40 agonist ivuxolimab. These receptors were taken from an adult with an advanced solid tumor such as melanoma, head and neck, liver or kidney cancer.

This clone has just a few counts. The V gene is TRBV19, the J gene TRBJ2-7; 7 nucleotides align to TRBD1. V gave up 3 bases and J gave up 3 bases; unmatched junction bases: 5. The CDR3 runs to 14 residues. The V gene's germline CDR1 is LNHDA and CDR2 SQIVND (reference sequence). The CDR3 bases are TGTGCCAGTAGTATTCGGGACAGAGTCTACGAGCAGTACTTC. Its translation: CASSIRDRVYEQYF.

The V and J genes are TRBV28 and TRBJ2-3; D might be TRBD1 (6 bases). Trimming took off 6 bases at V and 0 bases at J, with 13 bases between the two ends. The germline CDR1 and CDR2 sequences are MDHEN and SYDVKM. The CDR3 spans 15 residues. As DNA, the CDR3 is TGTGCCAGCAGGGGGGCCACGGCTAGCACAGATACGCAGTATTTT. Translation gives CASRGATASTDTQYF.

The V gene is TRBV14, the J gene TRBJ2-3; TRBD2 aligns across 10 bases. The germline CDR1 and CDR2 sequences are SGHDN and FVKESK. This CDR3 has 16 amino acids. The J segment lost 2 bases and the V segment lost 4 bases, leaving 6 bases of the junction unmatched. CDR3 region: CASSPRTSGYTDTQYF. CDR3 DNA sequence: TGTGCCAGCAGCCCTCGGACTAGCGGATACACAGATACGCAGTATTTT.

The chain recombines TRBV12-5 with TRBJ1-2; D is ambiguous. Germline CDR1 LGHNT, CDR2 FRNRAP. This CDR3 contains 14 residues. Trimming stripped 0 bases from V and 2 bases from J, with 7 bases between. The CDR3 nucleotides read TGTGCTAGTGGTTTGGTACCGGGGAACTATGGCTACACCTTC. Translated: CASGLVPGNYGYTF.

This chain links TRBV19 with TRBJ2-5, with D uncertain. The CDR3 extends over 12 amino acids. The germline V and J ends were trimmed by 2 bases and 5 bases, with 6 bases remaining between them. Germline values: CDR1 LNHDA, CDR2 SQIVND (reference sequence). This chain's CDR3 is CASSISTETQYF. CDR3 DNA: TGTGCCAGTAGTATAAGCACCGAGACCCAGTACTTC. Based on the CDR3 plus reference TRBV19 and TRBJ2-5, the full variable domain is DGGITQSPKYLFRKEGQNVTLSCEQNLNHDAMYWYRQDPGQGLRLIYYSQIVNDFQKGDIAEGYSVSREKKESFPLTVTSAQKNPTAFYLCASSISTETQYFGPGTRLLVL.

This chain links TRBV19 with TRBJ1-4; D not certain. V lost 0 bases and J lost 0, with 11 bases in between. The CDR3 has 17 residues. Germline V gene sequence: CDR1 LNHDA, CDR2 SQIVND (reference sequence). The DNA of the CDR3 is TGTGCCAGTAGTATAGATCTCCCCGGGACAACTAATGAAAAACTGTTTTTT. Its translation: CASSIDLPGTTNEKLFF.

The rearrangement joins TRBV5-1 to TRBJ1-2; D remains unclear. This CDR3 contains 13 residues. In germline, CDR1 is SGHRS, CDR2 YFSETQ. The V gene lost 1 base and the J gene lost 5 bases, with 9 bases spanning the gap. CDR3 nucleotides: TGCGCCAGCAGCTTGAGTGAGGAGTATGGCTACACCTTC. This codes for CASSLSEEYGYTF. Variable domain in full (rest from reference TRBV5-1 and TRBJ1-2): KAGVTQTPRYLIKTRGQQVTLSCSPISGHRSVSWYQQTPGQGLQFLFEYFSETQRNKGNFPGRFSGRQFSNSRSEMNVSTLELGDSALYLCASSLSEEYGYTFGSGTRLTVV.

The J gene is TRBJ2-1, the V gene TRBV6-5; no clear D. The V and J ends lost 1 base and 9 bases respectively, with 13 bases between them. The CDR3 covers 14 residues. Per the germline V gene, CDR1 is MNHEY and CDR2 is SVGAGI. The chain's CDR3 is CASSYLGDVGEQFF. CDR3 nucleotide sequence: TGTGCCAGCAGTTACTTAGGCGACGTGGGTGAGCAGTTCTTC.